These 32 T cell receptor beta chains were sequenced from one sample in a study of shared clonotypes between healthy human individuals. Sequencing was performed with immunoSEQ multiplex PCR; in TCRdb, only in-frame clones are kept and a portion is missing. The sample holds nearly 2 million clones; around 96% are singletons and the top ten take approximately 1.2%. Positive CCR7 selection of CD45RO-negative cells yielded the naive CD8 cells, and terminally differentiated effector memory CD45RA+ cells were excluded. The sample was naive CD8+ T cells sorted from blood. These receptors were taken from a man aged 18-30 years in good health.

This chain links TRBV7-9 with TRBJ2-7; TRBD1 agrees at 9 bases. Germline CDR1 reads SEHNR; CDR2 reads FQNEAQ (reference sequence). The CDR3 is 15 residues long. The V segment lost 5 bases and the J segment 5 bases; nucleotides outside the gene matches: 10. CDR3 bases: TGTGCCAGCAGCCTTACCGGGACAGGGACCGACGAGCAGTACTTC. As protein: CASSLTGTGTDEQYF.

The chain recombines TRBV13 with TRBJ2-5; TRBD1 aligns across 9 bases. CDR1 is PRHDT, CDR2 FYEKMQ, per germline (reference sequence). The length of the CDR3 is 15 residues. V was clipped by 1 base and J by 4 bases; unmatched bases: 4. This CDR3 reads CASSLVGQGSETQYF. For the CDR3, the DNA is TGTGCCAGCAGCTTAGTGGGACAGGGTTCAGAGACCCAGTACTTC.

This chain joins TRBV28 and TRBJ2-7, with TRBD1 as a possible D gene (7 bases). The V gene's germline CDR1 is MDHEN and CDR2 SYDVKM. The CDR3 consists of 15 residues. Trimming cost V 3 bases and J 3 bases, with 15 bases left between them. CDR3 DNA sequence: TGTGCCAGCAGTTTGATCAGGGGGAGGATCTACGAGCAGTACTTC. Encoded protein: CASSLIRGRIYEQYF.

The chain couples TRBV2 to TRBJ2-7; the D gene is possibly TRBD1 (5 bases). The germline V gene has CDR1 SNHLY and CDR2 FYNNEI. CDR3 length: 17 amino acids. V lost 2 bases to trimming and J lost 5 bases, with 22 bases between them. This CDR3 reads CASSEPGEKGNYDEQYF. The CDR3 coding sequence is TGTGCCAGCAGTGAACCAGGAGAGAAGGGGAACTACGACGAGCAGTACTTC.

V gene TRBV6-5 combines with J gene TRBJ2-4; 8 positions agree with TRBD2. V trimming: 6 bases; J trimming: 8 bases; junction bases outside the gene matches: 6. The CDR3 runs to 13 residues. The germline gives CDR1 MNHEY, CDR2 SVGAGI. In nucleotides, the CDR3 is TGTGCCAGCAGCGGGGGGCGGGAGGACATTCAGTACTTC. Translating it yields CASSGGREDIQYF.

The chain joins TRBV9 to TRBJ2-3; tentative D call: TRBD1 (6 bases). From germline, CDR1 is SGDLS and CDR2 YYNGEE. The CDR3 covers 14 residues. V shed 2 bases and J shed 4 bases, with 11 bases lying between them. CDR3 sequence: CASSVAGVSDTQYF. The CDR3 DNA reads as TGTGCCAGCAGCGTCGCAGGGGTATCAGATACGCAGTATTTT. Full variable domain (outside the CDR3, taken from reference TRBV9 and TRBJ2-3): DSGVTQTPKHLITATGQRVTLRCSPRSGDLSVYWYQQSLDQGLQFLIQYYNGEERAKGNILERFSAQQFPDLHSELNLSSLELGDSALYFCASSVAGVSDTQYFGPGTRLTVL.

The sample holds one count of this clone. This sequence joins TRBV5-1 and TRBJ2-7, with D uncertain. CDR3 size: 12 residues. Trimming removed 7 bases from V and 2 bases from J, with 10 bases in between. CDR1 is SGHRS, CDR2 YFSETQ, per germline. CDR3 bases: TGCGCCAGCGGAAGGGAAACCTACGAGCAGTACTTC. It specifies CASGRETYEQYF.

As DNA, the CDR3 is TGCGCCAGCAGCGAAGCCCTCCAGGGGGGGATCTACGAGCAGTACTTC. Translated, it gives CASSEALQGGIYEQYF. The chain recombines TRBV4-3 with TRBJ2-7; perhaps D is TRBD1 or TRBD2 (7 bases each). V was cut by 5 bases and J by 3 bases, with 20 bases left in between. CDR3 size: 16 residues. Germline V CDR1 and CDR2: LGHNA, YSLEER.

V is TRBV9 and J is TRBJ1-3; a weak D match, TRBD1 (6 bases). In germline, CDR1 is SGDLS, CDR2 YYNGEE. Trimming pared 3 bases from V and 0 bases from J, leaving 13 bases between. There are 16 residues in the CDR3. Here the CDR3 reads CASSAFWDISGNTIYF. For the CDR3, the DNA is TGTGCCAGCAGCGCCTTCTGGGACATCTCTGGAAACACCATATATTTT.

This chain joins TRBV4-3 and TRBJ2-3; 14 nucleotides match TRBD2. The CDR3 is 16 amino acids. Losses at the gene ends were 1 base for V and 3 bases for J; bases not matched to a gene: 0. Germline assignment: CDR1 LGHNA and CDR2 YSLEER. For the CDR3, the DNA is TGCGCCAGCAGCCAAGGACTAGCGGGAGGGACAGATACGCAGTATTTT. Translated, it gives CASSQGLAGGTDTQYF.

V usage is TRBV4-3 and J usage is TRBJ1-5; unclear D gene. The CDR3 is 15 amino acids. Germline CDR1 LGHNA, CDR2 YSLEER. V was cut by 1 base and J by 4 bases, with 11 bases left in between. For the CDR3, the DNA is TGCGCCAGCAGCCAAGGAACGGAAGGTAATCAGCCCCAGCATTTT. Residues: CASSQGTEGNQPQHF.

V gene TRBV6-1 combines with J gene TRBJ2-4, with a possible D match to TRBD1 (6 bases). The ends were cut back, 4 bases at V and 5 bases at J, with 12 bases in the middle. Germline-derived CDR1 and CDR2 are MNHNS and SASEGT. This CDR3 is 14 amino acids long. The CDR3 nucleotides read TGTGCCAGCAGTGTCGAACAGGGCGAAAACATTCAGTACTTC. As protein: CASSVEQGENIQYF.

The chain has TRBV2 and TRBJ2-3; 9 bases line up with TRBD2. This CDR3 is built from 18 residues. CDR1 and CDR2 (germline): SNHLY, FYNNEI. The V gene end was trimmed by 4 bases and the J gene end by 0 bases; junction bases not matched to a gene: 11. CDR3 coding DNA: TGTGCCAGCAGTGGCCTGGCGGGGGGGCCCCCAAGCACAGATACGCAGTATTTT. Its protein is CASSGLAGGPPSTDTQYF.

This clone was seen only once. This rearrangement joins TRBV28 to TRBJ2-3; TRBD2 matches 8 bases. The trim removed 8 bases at V and 2 bases at J, leaving 6 bases unmatched. The CDR3 runs 14 residues. The V gene's germline CDR1 is MDHEN and CDR2 SYDVKM. CDR3 coding DNA: TGTGCCAGCTCCCGAGCGGGGGCCACAGATACGCAGTATTTT. Translating gives CASSRAGATDTQYF. The variable domain in full, completed from reference TRBV28 and TRBJ2-3, reads DVKVTQSSRYLVKRTGEKVFLECVQDMDHENMFWYRQDPGLGLRLIYFSYDVKMKEKGDIPEGYSVSREKKERFSLILESASTNQTSMYLCASSRAGATDTQYFGPGTRLTVL.

This sequence joins TRBV6-1 and TRBJ1-1; D unclear. The CDR3 has 14 amino acids. V dropped 2 bases and J dropped 4 bases, with 11 bases sitting between them. Germline assignment: CDR1 MNHNS and CDR2 SASEGT. CDR3 loop: CASSEFWRSTEAFF. CDR3 bases: TGTGCCAGCAGTGAATTTTGGAGGAGCACTGAAGCTTTCTTT.

This chain connects TRBV4-1 to TRBJ2-1; D is unresolved. Trimming took 2 bases from V and 0 from J, leaving 11 bases between them. Germline CDR1 is MGHRA and CDR2 is YSYEKL. This CDR3 has 16 residues. The CDR3 loop is CASSQRDRSSYNEQFF. For the CDR3, the DNA is TGCGCCAGCAGCCAAAGGGATAGGAGCTCCTACAATGAGCAGTTCTTC.

The V call is TRBV14, the J call TRBJ1-6; a possible D gene is TRBD1 (6 bases). The V end was cut by 3 bases, the J end by 7 bases, with 13 bases between. CDR1 SGHDN and CDR2 FVKESK come from the germline V gene. This CDR3 comprises 15 residues. CDR3 DNA: TGTGCCAGCAGCCAGTATAAAACAGGGAATTCACCCCTCCACTTT. Amino acids: CASSQYKTGNSPLHF.

This chain uses TRBV4-1 with TRBJ1-6; a possible D gene is TRBD1 (5 bases). The length of the CDR3 is 13 residues. V lost 4 bases and J lost 14, with 15 bases in between. The germline V gene has CDR1 MGHRA and CDR2 YSYEKL. As DNA, the CDR3 is TGCGCCAGCAGCCTGAGATTAGGGGAAGCCCTCCACTTT. Translated, it gives CASSLRLGEALHF.

Turning to this clone: Within the sample, other DNA sequences also encode this same CDR3. The chain joins TRBV28 to TRBJ1-1, with D maybe TRBD1 (5 bases). CDR1 and CDR2 (germline): MDHEN, SYDVKM. There are 11 residues in the CDR3. Between the trimmed V and J ends, which lost 8 bases and 2 bases, there was a span of 6 bases. The CDR3 sequence is CASRDNTEAFF. The CDR3 DNA reads TGTGCCAGCCGGGACAACACTGAAGCTTTCTTT.

The chain combines TRBV9 with TRBJ2-4, with 7 bases aligning to TRBD2. Unmatched junction bases numbered 2, after V lost 3 bases and J lost 5 bases. Germline CDR1 and CDR2: SGDLS and YYNGEE. The CDR3 spans 13 residues. CDR3 protein: CASSGGGENIQYF. CDR3 nucleotides: TGTGCCAGCAGCGGCGGGGGTGAAAACATTCAGTACTTC.

J is TRBJ1-1 and V is TRBV19, with D possibly TRBD1 on 5 matching bases. The CDR3 runs 17 residues. Looked up from germline, CDR1 is LNHDA and CDR2 is SQIVND (reference sequence). V was trimmed by 4 bases and J by 5 bases, leaving 23 bases between them. As DNA, the CDR3 is TGTGCCAGTAGTACCCCGCTTTTCCAGGGCTCGGGGACTGAAGCTTTCTTT. Protein sequence: CASSTPLFQGSGTEAFF.

This sequence joins TRBV4-2 and TRBJ2-7; TRBD1 matches 8 bases. The CDR3 runs 15 residues. V dropped 3 bases and J dropped 4; count of bases not matched to a gene: 8. Germline CDR1 is LGHNA and CDR2 is YNFKEQ. The CDR3 DNA is TGTGCCAGCAGCCACGCCGGGACAGGACCTTACGAGCAGTACTTC. It codes for CASSHAGTGPYEQYF.

This clone was counted a single time. The J gene is TRBJ2-7, the V gene TRBV27, with unresolved D. Between the trimmed V and J ends, which lost 7 bases and 3 bases, there was a span of 10 bases. Germline values: CDR1 MNHEY, CDR2 SMNVEV (reference sequence). This CDR3 is 12 amino acids long. The DNA of the CDR3 is TGTGCCAGCACCGATAATGTCTACGAGCAGTACTTC. Translating gives CASTDNVYEQYF.

As for this clone: The junction shows a germline mismatch at one end, possibly a read error. V is TRBV7-7 and J is TRBJ2-5, with D possibly being TRBD1 (5 bases). Germline V gives CDR1 SSHAT, CDR2 FNYEAQ (reference sequence). This CDR3 comprises 15 residues. CDR3 nucleotide sequence: TGTGCTAGCAGCTTAGAACGGCAGGGTGGGGAGACCCAGTACTTC. This gives the protein CASSLERQGGETQYF.

This chain joins TRBV13 and TRBJ2-2; unclear D gene. V was clipped by 6 bases and J by 0 bases, with 8 bases between them. The germline gives CDR1 PRHDT, CDR2 FYEKMQ (reference sequence). The CDR3 runs to 14 residues. CDR3: CASRPSPNTGELFF. As DNA, the CDR3 is TGTGCCAGCAGACCAAGCCCGAACACCGGGGAGCTGTTTTTT. Full variable domain (outside the CDR3, taken from reference TRBV13 and TRBJ2-2): AAGVIQSPRHLIKEKRETATLKCYPIPRHDTVYWYQQGPGQDPQFLISFYEKMQSDKGSIPDRFSAQQFSDYHSELNMSSLELGDSALYFCASRPSPNTGELFFGEGSRLTVL.

V and J are TRBV11-2 and TRBJ2-1, with D hard to call. CDR3 length equals 13 residues. Per germline, CDR1 SGHAT and CDR2 FQNNGV. Trimming cost V 8 bases and J 6 bases, with 14 bases left between them. CDR3 nucleotides: TGTGCCAGCGGACGACCAGTAAGCAATGAGCAGTTCTTC. Translated, it gives CASGRPVSNEQFF.

The chain has TRBV9 and TRBJ2-3; D ambiguous. The CDR3 is 17 residues long. V shed 4 bases and J shed 1 base, with 19 bases lying between them. Germline loops: CDR1 SGDLS, CDR2 YYNGEE. The CDR3 DNA sequence: TGTGCCAGCAGCCCAACAGATCACACTGGCGGCACAGATACGCAGTATTTT. This gives the protein CASSPTDHTGGTDTQYF.

The rearrangement joins TRBV11-2 to TRBJ2-3; D gene uncertain. Germline assignment: CDR1 SGHAT and CDR2 FQNNGV. The length of the CDR3 is 15 residues. Trimming took off 3 bases at V and 0 bases at J, with 10 bases between the two ends. The CDR3 region has the DNA TGTGCCAGCAGCTTGTTTAGGAGCAGCACAGATACGCAGTATTTT. This codes for CASSLFRSSTDTQYF.

This chain uses TRBV10-1 with TRBJ2-3; no definite D call. V gave up 0 bases and J gave up 6 bases, with 10 bases separating them. This CDR3 is 14 amino acids long. Germline V lookup: CDR1 WNHNN, CDR2 SYGVQD (reference sequence). The CDR3 region is CASSESTSSDTQYF. The CDR3 DNA reads TGCGCCAGCAGTGAGTCGACCTCCTCGGATACGCAGTATTTT.

As DNA, the CDR3 is TGTGCCAGCAGCATTCTGGACAGGGGGTTCGGGGAGCTGTTTTTT. Translating gives CASSILDRGFGELFF. The rearrangement joins TRBV7-2 to TRBJ2-2, with 10 bases identical to TRBD1. CDR1 and CDR2 (germline): SGHTA, FQGNSA. The CDR3 is 15 amino acids. V dropped 5 bases and J dropped 7; count of bases not matched to a gene: 7.

This rearrangement joins TRBV28 to TRBJ2-7; 7 nucleotides match TRBD1. The CDR3 consists of 13 residues. Looked up from germline, CDR1 is MDHEN and CDR2 is SYDVKM. Trimming took 10 bases from V and 2 from J; bases not matched to a gene: 8. The CDR3: CATRTGLTYEQYF. Here the CDR3 DNA reads TGTGCCACCAGGACAGGTTTGACCTACGAGCAGTACTTC. The full variable domain, in which reference TRBV28 and TRBJ2-7 provide the parts outside the CDR3, is DVKVTQSSRYLVKRTGEKVFLECVQDMDHENMFWYRQDPGLGLRLIYFSYDVKMKEKGDIPEGYSVSREKKERFSLILESASTNQTSMYLCATRTGLTYEQYFGPGTRLTVT.

This chain connects TRBV6-6 to TRBJ2-5; 9 nucleotides agree with TRBD1. Germline V gene lookup returns CDR1 MNHNY and CDR2 SVGAGI (reference sequence). Trimming at V came to 4 bases and at J to 7 bases, leaving 10 bases not matched to a gene. The CDR3 loop spans 15 amino acids. The CDR3 DNA sequence: TGTGCCAGCAGTTTTTCCGGGACAGGGAGCGGGACCCAGTACTTC. Amino acids: CASSFSGTGSGTQYF.